The count of the clone carrying this TCR beta chain is one. The target antigen is unknown. Libraries were prepared by immunoSEQ multiplex PCR; TCRdb keeps only in-frame clonotypes and omits some of them. Of 95,000 to 130,000 clones listed, 80% to 90% are singletons. The data derive from a study of T cell responses to AZD1222 COVID-19 vaccine. For the study at large: Pooled samples include second doses given at about 4 or 12 weeks. Study results and caveats: Recipients of two AZD1222 doses showed rising Spike-specific TCR breadth and depth. Possibly, clonal diversity was underestimated; donors were largely white British and included more females.

CDR1 and CDR2 from the germline V gene are SGHTA and FQGNSA. The germline V and J ends were trimmed by 5 bases and 8 bases, with 19 bases remaining between them. This CDR3 is built from 15 residues. The receptor's source is an adult in good health. The sample here was peripheral blood, taken on day 0 of AZD1222 vaccination. The chain uses TRBV7-2 and TRBJ2-1, with a weak D call TRBD2 (7 bases). Here the CDR3 DNA reads TGTGCCAGCAGCGGGGGGGGCCAGGGAATTTATGAGCAGTTCTTC. It translates to CASSGGGQGIYEQFF.